The clone carrying this T cell receptor beta chain has only a few counts. The germline gives CDR1 MNHEY, CDR2 SVGEGT. V was clipped by 3 bases and J by 5 bases, with 11 bases between them. CDR3 length: 13 amino acids. Via MiXCR, TCRdb re-called the RT-PCR reads, giving one row per CDR3 protein. The sample lists fewer than 250,000 distinct CDR3 sequences; approximately 14% were seen once. The sample is drawn from a study of response to subunit inactivated influenza vaccine. Material: CD8+ T cells sorted from PBMCs, obtained roughly 5 days after vaccination. The TCR was taken from a man between 50 and 59 years old who received an inactivated influenza vaccine. The rearrangement joins TRBV6-2 or TRBV6-3 to TRBJ2-7, with D possibly matching TRBD2 (5 bases). CDR3 coding DNA: TGTGCCAGCAGTTATCGGGAAACGAACGAGCAGTACTTC. Translated, it gives CASSYRETNEQYF.